Listed here are 5 T cell receptor beta chains from one sample, sequenced in a study of blood T cell repertoires in COVID-19. The protocol was immunoSEQ multiplex PCR, while the TCRdb copy is restricted to in-frame clones and leaves out a portion. Of about 33,000 clones detected, 75% to 90% appear once; the ten largest clones hold more than 15%. Sequenced sample: peripheral blood. These receptor sequences come from a man aged 70-80 years with acute or convalescent COVID-19.

J is TRBJ1-2 and V is TRBV19; D possibly corresponds to TRBD1 (5 bases). Germline V gene lookup returns CDR1 LNHDA and CDR2 SQIVND (reference sequence). The CDR3 runs to 12 residues. V lost 7 bases, J lost 6 bases, and 12 bases lay in between. Written as DNA, the CDR3 is TGTGCCAGTACGGGCAGGGTTGATGGCTACACCTTC. Translating gives CASTGRVDGYTF.

The chain carries TRBV20-1 and TRBJ2-2; D is ambiguous. This CDR3 has 13 amino acids. Germline CDR1 DFQATT, CDR2 SNEGSKA (reference sequence). V was pared by 3 bases and J by 4 bases, with 9 bases between. CDR3 protein: CSASRVITGELFF. In nucleotides, the CDR3 is TGCAGTGCTAGTAGAGTAATCACCGGGGAGCTGTTTTTT.

This clone occurred once. V usage is TRBV2 and J usage is TRBJ2-3; the match to TRBD1 covers 8 bases. The CDR3 has 17 amino acids. The trim removed 5 bases at V and 7 bases at J, leaving 17 bases unmatched. Germline V CDR1 and CDR2: SNHLY, FYNNEI. CDR3 sequence (DNA): TGTGCCAGCAGTCAACCTGGACAGGGCGGATCCGACAATACGCAGTATTTT. Protein: CASSQPGQGGSDNTQYF.

J is TRBJ2-3 and V is TRBV6-2 or TRBV6-3; 7 nucleotides match TRBD1. The CDR3 totals 15 residues. Germline V gene sequence: CDR1 MNHEY, CDR2 SVGEGT. V shed 5 bases and J 1 base; nucleotides not matched to a gene: 6. The CDR3 sequence is CASSPQGTGTDTQYF. In nucleotides, the CDR3 is TGTGCCAGCAGTCCGCAGGGGACAGGCACAGATACGCAGTATTTT.

This rearrangement joins TRBV24-1 to TRBJ2-5; 9 nucleotides align to TRBD1. Trimming removed 4 bases from V and 3 bases from J; junction bases left unmatched: 11. Germline lookup yields CDR1 KGHDR and CDR2 SFDVKD. This CDR3 region has 17 residues. CDR3 residues: CATSESGTGQDEETQYF. The CDR3 DNA reads TGTGCCACCAGTGAATCCGGGACAGGGCAAGATGAAGAGACCCAGTACTTC.